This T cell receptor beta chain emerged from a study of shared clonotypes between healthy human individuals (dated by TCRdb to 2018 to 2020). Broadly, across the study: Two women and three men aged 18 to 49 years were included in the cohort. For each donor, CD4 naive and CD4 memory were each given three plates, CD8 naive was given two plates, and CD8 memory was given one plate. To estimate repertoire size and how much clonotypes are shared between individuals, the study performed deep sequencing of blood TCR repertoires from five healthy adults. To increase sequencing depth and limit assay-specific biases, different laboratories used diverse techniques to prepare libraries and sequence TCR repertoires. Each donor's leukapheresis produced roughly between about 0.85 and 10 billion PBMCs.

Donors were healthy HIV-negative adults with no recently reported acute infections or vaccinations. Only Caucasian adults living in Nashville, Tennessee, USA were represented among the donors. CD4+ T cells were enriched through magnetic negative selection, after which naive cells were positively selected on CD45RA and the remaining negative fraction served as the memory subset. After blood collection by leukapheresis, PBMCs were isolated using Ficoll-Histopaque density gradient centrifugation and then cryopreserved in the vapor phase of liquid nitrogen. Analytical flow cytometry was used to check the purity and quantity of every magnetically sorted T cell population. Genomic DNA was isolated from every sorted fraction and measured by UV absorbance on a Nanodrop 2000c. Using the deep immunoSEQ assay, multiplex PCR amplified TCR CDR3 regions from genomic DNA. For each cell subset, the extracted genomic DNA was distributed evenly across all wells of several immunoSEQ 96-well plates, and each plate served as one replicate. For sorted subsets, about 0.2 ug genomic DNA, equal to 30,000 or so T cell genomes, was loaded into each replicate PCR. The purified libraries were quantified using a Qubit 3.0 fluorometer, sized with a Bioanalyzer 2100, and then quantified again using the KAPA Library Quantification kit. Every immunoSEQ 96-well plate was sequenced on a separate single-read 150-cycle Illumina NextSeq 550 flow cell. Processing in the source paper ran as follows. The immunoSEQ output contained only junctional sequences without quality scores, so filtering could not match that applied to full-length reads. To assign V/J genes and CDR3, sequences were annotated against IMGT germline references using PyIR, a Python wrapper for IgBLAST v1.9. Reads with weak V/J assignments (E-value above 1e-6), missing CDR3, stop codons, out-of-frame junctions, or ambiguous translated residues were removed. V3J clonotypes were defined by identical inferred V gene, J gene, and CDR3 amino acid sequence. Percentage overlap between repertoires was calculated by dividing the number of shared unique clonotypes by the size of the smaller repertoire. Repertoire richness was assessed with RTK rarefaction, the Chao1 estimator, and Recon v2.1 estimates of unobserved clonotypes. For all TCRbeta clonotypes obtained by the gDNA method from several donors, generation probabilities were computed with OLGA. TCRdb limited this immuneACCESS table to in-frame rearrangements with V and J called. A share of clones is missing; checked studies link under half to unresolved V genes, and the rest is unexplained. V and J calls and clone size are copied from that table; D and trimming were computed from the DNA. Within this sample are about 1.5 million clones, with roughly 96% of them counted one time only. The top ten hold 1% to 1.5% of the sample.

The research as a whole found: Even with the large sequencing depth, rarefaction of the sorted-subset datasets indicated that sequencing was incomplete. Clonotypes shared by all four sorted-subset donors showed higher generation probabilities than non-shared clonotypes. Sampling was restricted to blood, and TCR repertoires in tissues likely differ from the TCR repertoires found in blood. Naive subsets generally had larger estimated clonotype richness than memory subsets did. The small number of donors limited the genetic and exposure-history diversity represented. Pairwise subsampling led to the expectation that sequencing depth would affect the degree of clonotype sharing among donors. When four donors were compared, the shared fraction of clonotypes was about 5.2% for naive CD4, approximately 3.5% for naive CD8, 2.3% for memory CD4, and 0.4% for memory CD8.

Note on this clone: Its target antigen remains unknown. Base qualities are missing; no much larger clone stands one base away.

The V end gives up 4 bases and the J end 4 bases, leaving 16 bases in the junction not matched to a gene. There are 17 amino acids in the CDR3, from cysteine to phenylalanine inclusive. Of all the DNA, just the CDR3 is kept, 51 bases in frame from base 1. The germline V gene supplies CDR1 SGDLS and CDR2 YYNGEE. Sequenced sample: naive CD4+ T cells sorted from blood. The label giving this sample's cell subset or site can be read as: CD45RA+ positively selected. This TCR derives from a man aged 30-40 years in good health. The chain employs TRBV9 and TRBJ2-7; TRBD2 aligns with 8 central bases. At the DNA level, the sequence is TGTGCCAGCAGCCCCACGATAACAGCGGGAGTCGGTTACGAGCAGTACTTC. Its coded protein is CASSPTITAGVGYEQYF.